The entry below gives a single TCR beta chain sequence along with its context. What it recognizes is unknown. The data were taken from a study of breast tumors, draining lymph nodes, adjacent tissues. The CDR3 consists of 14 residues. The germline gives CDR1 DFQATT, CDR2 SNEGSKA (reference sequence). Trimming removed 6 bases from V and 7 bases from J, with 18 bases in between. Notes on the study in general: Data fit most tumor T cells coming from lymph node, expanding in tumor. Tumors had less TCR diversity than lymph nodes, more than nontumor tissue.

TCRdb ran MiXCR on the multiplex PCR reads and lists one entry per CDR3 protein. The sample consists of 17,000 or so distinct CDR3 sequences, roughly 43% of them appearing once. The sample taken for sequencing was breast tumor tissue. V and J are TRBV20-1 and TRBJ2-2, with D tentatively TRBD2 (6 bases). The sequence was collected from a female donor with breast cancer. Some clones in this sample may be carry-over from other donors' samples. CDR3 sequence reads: CSASSGEGIGELFF. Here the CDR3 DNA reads TGCAGTGCCAGTAGCGGCGAGGGTATCGGGGAGCTGTTTTTT.